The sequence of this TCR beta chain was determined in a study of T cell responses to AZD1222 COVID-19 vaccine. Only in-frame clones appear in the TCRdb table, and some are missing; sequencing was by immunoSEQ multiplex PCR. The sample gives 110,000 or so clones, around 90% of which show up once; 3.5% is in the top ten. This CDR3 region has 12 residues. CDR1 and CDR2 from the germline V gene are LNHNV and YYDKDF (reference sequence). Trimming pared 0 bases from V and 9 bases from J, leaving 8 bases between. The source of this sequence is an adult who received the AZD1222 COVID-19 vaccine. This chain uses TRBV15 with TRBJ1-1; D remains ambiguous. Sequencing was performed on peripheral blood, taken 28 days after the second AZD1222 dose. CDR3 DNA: TGTGCCACCAGCAGAGAGGGAGGACAAGCTTTCTTT. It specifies CATSREGGQAFF.